These 9 T cell receptor beta chains share one sample of origin, sequenced in a study of T cells after yellow fever vaccination. TCRdb processed the 5' RACE reads anew with MiXCR; each CDR3 protein has one entry. The sample consists of about 320,000 distinct CDR3 sequences, around 6.8% of them appearing once. Sequencing used PBMCs, obtained roughly 46 days after the first yellow fever vaccination. These receptors originate from a man aged 18 to 29 who received the YFV17D yellow fever vaccine.

This clonotype was observed a handful of times. The chain employs TRBV12-3 or TRBV12-4 and TRBJ2-6; no reliable D call. The CDR3 consists of 13 residues. V gave up 7 bases and J gave up 2 bases, with 6 bases separating them. CDR3 nucleotides: TGTGCCAGCACTCTGACTGGGGCCAACGTCCTGACTTTC. Protein product: CASTLTGANVLTF.

This clonotype turned up a few times. The chain is built from TRBV28 and TRBJ2-1; TRBD1 matches 7 bases. The CDR3 sequence is 14 residues long. V was clipped by 5 bases and J by 6 bases; unmatched bases: 7. Looked up from germline, CDR1 is MDHEN and CDR2 is SYDVKM. CDR3: CASSPYRDSNEQFF. The CDR3, as DNA: TGTGCCAGCAGTCCGTACCGGGACAGCAATGAGCAGTTCTTC.

This clonotype was found many times. V is TRBV2 and J is TRBJ2-7; D remains unclear. The CDR3 covers 12 residues. V was cut by 4 bases and J by 0 bases, with 4 bases left in between. Germline CDR1 reads SNHLY; CDR2 reads FYNNEI. CDR3 sequence (DNA): TGTGCCAGCAGTGCCACCTCCTACGAGCAGTACTTC. It specifies CASSATSYEQYF.

This clonotype has a handful of counts. This chain links TRBV7-9 with TRBJ2-7, with D perhaps TRBD1 (5 bases). CDR3 length: 16 amino acids. The V gene's germline CDR1 is SEHNR and CDR2 FQNEAQ (reference sequence). Trimming took off 7 bases at V and 2 bases at J, with 21 bases between the two ends. CDR3 region: CASTSARTTNPYEQYF. The CDR3, as DNA: TGTGCCAGCACTTCTGCTCGGACAACGAACCCCTACGAGCAGTACTTC. Supplemented by reference TRBV7-9 and TRBJ2-7, the full variable domain reads DTGVSQNPRHKITKRGQNVTFRCDPISEHNRLYWYRQTLGQGPEFLTYFQNEAQLEKSRLLSDRFSAERPKGSFSTLEIQRTEQGDSAMYLCASTSARTTNPYEQYFGPGTRLTVT.

V gene TRBV6-5 combines with J gene TRBJ2-1; 8 nucleotides match TRBD2. CDR1 is MNHEY, CDR2 SVGAGI, per germline. V was clipped by 0 bases and J by 9 bases; unmatched bases: 7. The CDR3 totals 15 residues. The CDR3 nucleotides read TGTGCCAGCAGTTACTCGCACGGGGGGGCAGGTGAGCAGTTCTTC. Translation gives CASSYSHGGAGEQFF.

Concerning this clonotype itself: One base away lies a much larger clone, so this may be a sequencing read error. This chain connects TRBV12-3 or TRBV12-4 to TRBJ1-1; D gene ambiguous. The CDR3 extends over 14 amino acids. The CDR3, as DNA: TGTTCCAGCAGCCGTCATGTATACCACACTGAAGCTTTCTTT. It specifies CSSSRHVYHTEAFF.

The J gene is TRBJ2-1, the V gene TRBV6-2 or TRBV6-3; 7 bases line up with TRBD2. The germline gives CDR1 MNHEY, CDR2 SVGEGT. CDR3 length: 17 residues. The trim removed 4 bases at V and 0 bases at J, leaving 9 bases unmatched. Here the CDR3 DNA reads TGTGCCAGCAGTTTCTCTCTGGGCGGGGGCTCCTACAATGAGCAGTTCTTC. This encodes CASSFSLGGGSYNEQFF.

The chain employs TRBV4-2 and TRBJ2-2; a possible D gene is TRBD2 (6 bases). Germline V gene sequence: CDR1 LGHNA, CDR2 YNFKEQ. This CDR3 region has 15 residues. V lost 0 bases and J lost 9, with 14 bases in between. The CDR3 sequence is CASSQEIAEGRELFF. DNA of the CDR3: TGTGCCAGCAGCCAAGAAATAGCGGAAGGTCGGGAGCTGTTTTTT.

V gene TRBV21-1 combines with J gene TRBJ2-1; the table's D call, TRBD1, has no DNA check behind it. TRBV21-1 is a pseudogene segment. CDR3 length: 18 amino acids. CDR3 amino acids: CASSRRFGAGDSYNEQFF. In nucleotides, the CDR3 is TGTGCCAGCAGCCGCCGATTTGGGGCGGGGGACTCCTACAATGAGCAGTTCTTC.